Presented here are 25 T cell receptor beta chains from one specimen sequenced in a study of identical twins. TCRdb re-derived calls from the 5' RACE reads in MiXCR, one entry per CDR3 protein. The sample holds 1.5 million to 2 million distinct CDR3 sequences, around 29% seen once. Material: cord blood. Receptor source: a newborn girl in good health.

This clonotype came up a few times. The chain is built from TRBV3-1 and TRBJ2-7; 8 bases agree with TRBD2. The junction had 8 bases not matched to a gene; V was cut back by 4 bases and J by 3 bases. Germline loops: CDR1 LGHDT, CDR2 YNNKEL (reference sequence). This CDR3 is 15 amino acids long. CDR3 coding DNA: TGTGCCAGCAGCCCGTTTAGCGGGACCCTCTACGAGCAGTACTTC. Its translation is CASSPFSGTLYEQYF.

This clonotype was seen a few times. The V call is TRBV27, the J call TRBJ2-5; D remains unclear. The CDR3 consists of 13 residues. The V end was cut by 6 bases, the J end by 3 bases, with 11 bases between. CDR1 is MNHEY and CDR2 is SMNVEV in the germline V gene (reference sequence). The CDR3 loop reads CASSRYREETQYF. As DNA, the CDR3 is TGTGCCAGCAGCCGGTACAGAGAAGAGACCCAGTACTTC.

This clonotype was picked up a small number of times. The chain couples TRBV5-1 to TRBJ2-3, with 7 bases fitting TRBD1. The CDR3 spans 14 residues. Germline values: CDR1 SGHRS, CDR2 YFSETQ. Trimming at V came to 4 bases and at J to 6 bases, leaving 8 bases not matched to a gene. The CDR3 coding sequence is TGCGCCAGCAGCACCCAGGGGGATCGGGATACGCAGTATTTT. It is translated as CASSTQGDRDTQYF.

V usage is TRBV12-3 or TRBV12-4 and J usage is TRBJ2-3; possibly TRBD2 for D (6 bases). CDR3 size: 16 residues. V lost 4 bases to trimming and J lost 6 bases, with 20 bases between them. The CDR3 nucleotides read TGTGCCAGCAGTTGGGTGGCGGGACGGGCTTGGGATACGCAGTATTTT. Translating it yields CASSWVAGRAWDTQYF.

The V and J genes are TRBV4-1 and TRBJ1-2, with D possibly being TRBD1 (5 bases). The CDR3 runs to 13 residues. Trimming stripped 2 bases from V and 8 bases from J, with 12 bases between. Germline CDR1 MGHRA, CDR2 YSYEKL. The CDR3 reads CASSQIQGAGYTF. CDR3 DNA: TGCGCCAGCAGCCAAATCCAGGGTGCGGGCTACACCTTC.

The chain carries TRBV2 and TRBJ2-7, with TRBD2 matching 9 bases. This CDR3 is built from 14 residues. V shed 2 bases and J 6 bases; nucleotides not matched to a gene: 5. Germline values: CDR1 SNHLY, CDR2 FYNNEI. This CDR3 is CASSERGGGAEQYF. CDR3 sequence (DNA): TGTGCCAGCAGTGAAAGGGGCGGGGGGGCCGAGCAGTACTTC.

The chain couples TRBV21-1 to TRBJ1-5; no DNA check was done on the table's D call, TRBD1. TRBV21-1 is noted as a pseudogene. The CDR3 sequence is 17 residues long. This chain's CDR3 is CASSDTRGDYSNQPQHF. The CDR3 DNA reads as TGTGCCAGCAGCGACACAAGGGGGGACTATAGCAATCAGCCCCAGCATTTT.

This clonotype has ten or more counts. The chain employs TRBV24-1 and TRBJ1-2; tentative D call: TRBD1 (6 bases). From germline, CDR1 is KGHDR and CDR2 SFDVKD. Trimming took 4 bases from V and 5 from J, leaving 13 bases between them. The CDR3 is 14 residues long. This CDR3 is CATSEETGLYGYTF. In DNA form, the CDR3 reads TGTGCCACCAGTGAAGAGACAGGCCTGTATGGCTACACCTTC.

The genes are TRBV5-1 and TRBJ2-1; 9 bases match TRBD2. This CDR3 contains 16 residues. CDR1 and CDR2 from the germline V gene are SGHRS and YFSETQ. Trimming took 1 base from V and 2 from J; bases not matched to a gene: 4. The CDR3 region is CASSLKREVPYNEQFF. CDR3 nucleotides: TGCGCCAGCAGCTTGAAGCGGGAGGTTCCCTACAATGAGCAGTTCTTC.

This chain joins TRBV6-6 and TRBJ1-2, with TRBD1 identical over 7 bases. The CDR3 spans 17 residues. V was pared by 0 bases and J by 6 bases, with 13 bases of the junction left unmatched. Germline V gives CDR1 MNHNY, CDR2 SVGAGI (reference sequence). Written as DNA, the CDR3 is TGTGCCAGCAGTTACTCTCGACAGGGACCTCTCGGGCATGGCTACACCTTC. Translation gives CASSYSRQGPLGHGYTF.

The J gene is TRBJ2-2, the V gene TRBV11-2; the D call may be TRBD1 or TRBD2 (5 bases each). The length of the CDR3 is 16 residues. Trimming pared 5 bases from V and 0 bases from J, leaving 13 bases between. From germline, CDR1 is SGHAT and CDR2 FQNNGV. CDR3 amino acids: CASSPAGAANTGELFF. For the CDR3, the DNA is TGTGCCAGCAGCCCCGCCGGGGCAGCGAACACCGGGGAGCTGTTTTTT. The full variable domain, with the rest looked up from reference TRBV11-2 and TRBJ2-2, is EAGVAQSPRYKIIEKRQSVAFWCNPISGHATLYWYQQILGQGPKLLIQFQNNGVVDDSQLPKDRFSAERLKGVDSTLKIQPAKLEDSAVYLCASSPAGAANTGELFFGEGSRLTVL.

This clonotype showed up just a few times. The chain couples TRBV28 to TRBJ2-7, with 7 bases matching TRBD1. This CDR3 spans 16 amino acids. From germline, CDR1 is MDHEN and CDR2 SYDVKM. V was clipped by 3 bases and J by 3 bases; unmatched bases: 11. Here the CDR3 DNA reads TGTGCCAGCAGTTTTAGGTTCAAGGGACAGCACTACGAGCAGTACTTC. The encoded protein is CASSFRFKGQHYEQYF.

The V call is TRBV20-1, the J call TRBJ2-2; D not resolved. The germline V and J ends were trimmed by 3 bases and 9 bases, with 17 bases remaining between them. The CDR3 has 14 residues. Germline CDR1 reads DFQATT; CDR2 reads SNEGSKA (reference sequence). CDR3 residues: CSASGLHTKRELFF. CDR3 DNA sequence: TGCAGTGCTAGCGGGTTACATACTAAACGGGAGCTGTTTTTT.

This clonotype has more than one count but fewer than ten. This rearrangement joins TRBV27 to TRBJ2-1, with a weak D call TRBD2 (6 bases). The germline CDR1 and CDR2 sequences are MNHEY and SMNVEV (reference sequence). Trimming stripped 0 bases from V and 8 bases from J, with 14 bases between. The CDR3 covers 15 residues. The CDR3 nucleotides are TGTGCCAGCAGTTTATCGGACTTCGGAGGGTATGAGCAGTTCTTC. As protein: CASSLSDFGGYEQFF.

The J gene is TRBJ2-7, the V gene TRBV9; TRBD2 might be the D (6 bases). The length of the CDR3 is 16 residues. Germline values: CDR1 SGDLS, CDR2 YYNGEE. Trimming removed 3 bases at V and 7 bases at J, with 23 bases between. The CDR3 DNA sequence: TGTGCCAGCAGCGCCCACGGGGGAGTTGGCTCCAATGAGCAGTACTTC. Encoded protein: CASSAHGGVGSNEQYF. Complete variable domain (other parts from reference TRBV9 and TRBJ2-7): DSGVTQTPKHLITATGQRVTLRCSPRSGDLSVYWYQQSLDQGLQFLIQYYNGEERAKGNILERFSAQQFPDLHSELNLSSLELGDSALYFCASSAHGGVGSNEQYFGPGTRLTVT.

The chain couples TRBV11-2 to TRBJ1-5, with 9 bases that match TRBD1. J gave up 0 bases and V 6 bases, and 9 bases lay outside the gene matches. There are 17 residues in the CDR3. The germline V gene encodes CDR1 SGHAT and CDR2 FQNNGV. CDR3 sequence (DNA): TGTGCCAGCAGTCCAGGGACAGGGAGAGGTAGCAATCAGCCCCAGCATTTT. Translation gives CASSPGTGRGSNQPQHF.

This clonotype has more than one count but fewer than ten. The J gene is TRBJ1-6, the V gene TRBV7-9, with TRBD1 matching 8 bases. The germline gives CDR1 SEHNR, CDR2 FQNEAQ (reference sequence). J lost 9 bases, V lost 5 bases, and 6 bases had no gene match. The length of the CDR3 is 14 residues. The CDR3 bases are TGTGCCAGCAGCCTCGACAGGGGAAGTTCACCCCTCCACTTT. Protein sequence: CASSLDRGSSPLHF.

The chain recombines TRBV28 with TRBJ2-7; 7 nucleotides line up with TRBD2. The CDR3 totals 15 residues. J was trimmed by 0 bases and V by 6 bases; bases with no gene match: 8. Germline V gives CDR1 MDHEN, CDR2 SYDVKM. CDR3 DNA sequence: TGTGCCAGCAGACAACCCTGGGGGGGCTCCTACGAGCAGTACTTC. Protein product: CASRQPWGGSYEQYF.

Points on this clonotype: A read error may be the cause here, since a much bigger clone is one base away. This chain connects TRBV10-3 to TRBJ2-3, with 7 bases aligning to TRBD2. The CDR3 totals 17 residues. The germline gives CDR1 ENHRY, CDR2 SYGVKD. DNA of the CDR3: TGTGCCATCAATCGCAATCCGTCTAGCGGTTCTACAGATGCGCAGTATTTT. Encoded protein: CAINRNPSSGSTDAQYF.

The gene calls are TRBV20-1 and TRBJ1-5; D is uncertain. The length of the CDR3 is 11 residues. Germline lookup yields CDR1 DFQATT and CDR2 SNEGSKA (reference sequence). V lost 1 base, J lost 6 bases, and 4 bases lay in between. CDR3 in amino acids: CSARGLQPQHF. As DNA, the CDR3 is TGCAGTGCTAGAGGTCTTCAGCCCCAGCATTTT.

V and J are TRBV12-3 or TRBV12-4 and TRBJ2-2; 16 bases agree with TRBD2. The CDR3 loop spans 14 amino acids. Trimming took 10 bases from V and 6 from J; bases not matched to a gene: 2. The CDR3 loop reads CATGTSGGAGELFF. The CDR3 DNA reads TGTGCCACCGGGACTAGCGGGGGGGCCGGGGAGCTGTTTTTT.

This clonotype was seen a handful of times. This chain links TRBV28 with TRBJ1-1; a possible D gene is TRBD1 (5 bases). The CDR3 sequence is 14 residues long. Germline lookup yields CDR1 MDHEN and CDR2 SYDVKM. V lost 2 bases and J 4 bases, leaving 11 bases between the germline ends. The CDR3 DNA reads TGTGCCAGCAGTTTACACGGGGGGGTCACTGAAGCTTTCTTT. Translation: CASSLHGGVTEAFF. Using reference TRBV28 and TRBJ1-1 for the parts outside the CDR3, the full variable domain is DVKVTQSSRYLVKRTGEKVFLECVQDMDHENMFWYRQDPGLGLRLIYFSYDVKMKEKGDIPEGYSVSREKKERFSLILESASTNQTSMYLCASSLHGGVTEAFFGQGTRLTVV.

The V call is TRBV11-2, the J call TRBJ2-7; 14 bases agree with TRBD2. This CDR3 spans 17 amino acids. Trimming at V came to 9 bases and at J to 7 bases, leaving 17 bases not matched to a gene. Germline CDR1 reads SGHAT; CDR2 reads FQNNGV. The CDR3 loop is CASGFRPGLAGENEQYF. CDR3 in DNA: TGTGCCAGTGGTTTTCGTCCGGGACTAGCGGGGGAGAATGAGCAGTACTTC.

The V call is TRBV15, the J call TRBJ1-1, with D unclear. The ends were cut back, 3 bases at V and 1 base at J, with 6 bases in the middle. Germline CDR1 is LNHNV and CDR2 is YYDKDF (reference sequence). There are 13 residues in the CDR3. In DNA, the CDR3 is TGTGCCACCAGCAGCACAGCGAACACTGAAGCTTTCTTT. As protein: CATSSTANTEAFF.

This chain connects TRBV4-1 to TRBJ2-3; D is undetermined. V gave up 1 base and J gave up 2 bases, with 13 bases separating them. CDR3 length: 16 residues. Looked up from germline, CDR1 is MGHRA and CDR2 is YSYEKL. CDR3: CASSQGIQEITDTQYF. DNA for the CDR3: TGCGCCAGCAGCCAAGGAATCCAGGAGATCACAGATACGCAGTATTTT.